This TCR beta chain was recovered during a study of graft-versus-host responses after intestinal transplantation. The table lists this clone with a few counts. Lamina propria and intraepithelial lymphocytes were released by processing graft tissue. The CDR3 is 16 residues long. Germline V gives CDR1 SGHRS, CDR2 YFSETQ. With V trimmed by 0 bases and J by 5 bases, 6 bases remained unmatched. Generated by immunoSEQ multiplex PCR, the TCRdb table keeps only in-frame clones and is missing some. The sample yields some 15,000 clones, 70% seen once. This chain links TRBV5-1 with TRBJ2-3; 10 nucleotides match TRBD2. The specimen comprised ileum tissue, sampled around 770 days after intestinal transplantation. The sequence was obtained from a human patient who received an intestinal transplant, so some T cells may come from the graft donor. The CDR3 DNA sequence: TGCGCCAGCAGCTTGGTAGCGGGGGGCCAGGGAGATACGCAGTATTTT. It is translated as CASSLVAGGQGDTQYF.